Below, 12 T cell receptor beta chains from the same sample are listed, as sequenced in a study of response to subunit inactivated influenza vaccine. TCRdb used MiXCR to reprocess the RT-PCR reads, holding one entry per CDR3 protein. The table includes approximately 530,000 distinct CDR3 sequences, about 8% detected once. The sample here was PBMCs from blood, taken about 24 months after vaccination. The origin of the receptors is a man between 50 and 75 years old who received an inactivated influenza vaccine.

The chain recombines TRBV5-5 with TRBJ2-1, with D perhaps TRBD1 (5 bases). Germline lookup yields CDR1 SGHKS and CDR2 YYEKEE (reference sequence). V was trimmed by 1 base and J by 9 bases, leaving 17 bases between them. CDR3 length: 15 amino acids. CDR3 coding DNA: TGTGCCAGCAGCTTGTTGGTGACAGATAGTACTGAGCAGTTCTTC. This gives the protein CASSLLVTDSTEQFF.

In its sample, this clonotype was seen a few times. This sequence joins TRBV6-6 and TRBJ1-1; D is unresolved. Trimming removed 10 bases at V and 1 base at J, with 13 bases between. The germline V gene encodes CDR1 MNHNY and CDR2 SVGAGI (reference sequence). The CDR3 contains 13 residues. CDR3 protein: CATTSGENTEAFF. The DNA for the CDR3 is TGTGCCACTACCTCAGGAGAGAACACTGAAGCTTTCTTT.

The chain carries TRBV11-3 and TRBJ2-2; D unresolved. Per germline, CDR1 SGHNT and CDR2 YENEEA. Trimming removed 4 bases at V and 6 bases at J, with 12 bases between. This CDR3 contains 14 residues. The CDR3: CASSSSYLAGELFF. The CDR3 nucleotides read TGTGCCAGCAGCTCGTCCTATTTGGCCGGGGAGCTGTTTTTT. Complete variable domain (other parts from reference TRBV11-3 and TRBJ2-2): EAGVVQSPRYKIIEKKQPVAFWCNPISGHNTLYWYLQNLGQGPELLIRYENEEAVDDSQLPKDRFSAERLKGVDSTLKIQPAELGDSAVYLCASSSSYLAGELFFGEGSRLTVL.

This clonotype was counted ten times or more. This CDR3 reads CASSLVSGAHTEQFF. DNA for the CDR3: TGTGCCAGCAGTTTAGTTTCAGGGGCCCACACTGAGCAGTTCTTC. The V gene is TRBV12-3 or TRBV12-4, the J gene TRBJ2-1; a possible D gene is TRBD1 (6 bases). The length of the CDR3 is 15 residues. The V gene lost 1 base and the J gene lost 9 bases, with 16 bases spanning the gap.

The chain is built from TRBV15 and TRBJ2-7; D gene ambiguous. The germline V and J ends were trimmed by 0 bases and 1 base, with 10 bases remaining between them. The CDR3 runs 15 residues. Germline-derived CDR1 and CDR2 are LNHNV and YYDKDF (reference sequence). CDR3 residues: CATSRDPKGSYEQYF. Written as DNA, the CDR3 is TGTGCCACCAGCAGAGATCCTAAGGGATCCTACGAGCAGTACTTC.

Regarding this clonotype: This may stem from a read error, because a much larger clone lies one nucleotide away. The V gene is TRBV29-1, the J gene TRBJ2-5, with 7 nucleotides matching TRBD1. Germline V gene lookup returns CDR1 SQVTM and CDR2 ANQGSEA. The J segment lost 2 bases and the V segment lost 6 bases, leaving 6 bases of the junction unmatched. The length of the CDR3 is 13 residues. CDR3 residues: CSVYTQGQETQYF. For the CDR3, the DNA is TGCAGCGTATATACACAGGGGCAAGAGACCCAGTACTTC.

This chain links TRBV7-2 with TRBJ2-2; 10 nucleotides agree with TRBD2. The CDR3 is made up of 15 amino acids. The germline V gene has CDR1 SGHTA and CDR2 FQGNSA. The trim removed 5 bases at V and 6 bases at J, leaving 6 bases unmatched. This chain's CDR3 is CASSTLAGVSGELFF. CDR3 coding DNA: TGTGCCAGCAGCACTCTAGCGGGGGTTTCCGGGGAGCTGTTTTTT.

This clonotype was picked up a small number of times. The chain links TRBV6-1 to TRBJ2-3; a weak D match, TRBD1 (5 bases). Trimming cost V 10 bases and J 3 bases, with 17 bases left between them. From germline, CDR1 is MNHNS and CDR2 SASEGT. The CDR3 totals 14 residues. CDR3 in DNA: TGTGCCACCCGCCGGCAGGGTTTAACAGATACGCAGTATTTT. This gives the protein CATRRQGLTDTQYF.

This clonotype was counted ten times or more. The rearrangement uses TRBV29-1 and TRBJ2-3, with 8 bases fitting TRBD2. The germline CDR1 and CDR2 sequences are SQVTM and ANQGSEA. CDR3 size: 13 residues. The V segment lost 4 bases and the J segment 6 bases; nucleotides outside the gene matches: 6. CDR3 region: CSVAGRAVDTQYF. CDR3 in DNA: TGCAGCGTTGCCGGGAGGGCCGTTGATACGCAGTATTTT.

The chain couples TRBV6-2 or TRBV6-3 to TRBJ1-1, with TRBD1 as a possible D gene (5 bases). The V gene's germline CDR1 is MNHEY and CDR2 SVGEGT. With 6 bases removed from V and 4 bases from J, the gap between germline ends came to 30 bases. This CDR3 has 19 residues. The CDR3 bases are TGTGCCAGCAGCCATTTTAGGGGACGAAATCTATGGGGGACCACTGAAGCTTTCTTT. It translates to CASSHFRGRNLWGTTEAFF.

The table lists this clonotype with many counts. V usage is TRBV5-1 and J usage is TRBJ1-6, with D possibly being TRBD1 (6 bases). V was pared by 3 bases and J by 7 bases, with 14 bases between. Germline values: CDR1 SGHRS, CDR2 YFSETQ. The CDR3 extends over 15 amino acids. The CDR3 sequence is CASSSEGDGNSPLHF. CDR3 sequence (DNA): TGCGCCAGCAGCTCCGAGGGGGATGGGAATTCACCCCTCCACTTT.

Only a few counts were recorded for this clonotype. The rearrangement joins TRBV6-2 or TRBV6-3 to TRBJ1-6; D is ambiguous. CDR3 length equals 12 residues. The V gene lost 10 bases and the J gene lost 7 bases, with 11 bases spanning the gap. Germline assignment: CDR1 MNHEY and CDR2 SVGEGT. CDR3 sequence: CATRTANSPLHF. DNA of the CDR3: TGTGCCACCAGGACGGCCAATTCACCCCTCCACTTT.